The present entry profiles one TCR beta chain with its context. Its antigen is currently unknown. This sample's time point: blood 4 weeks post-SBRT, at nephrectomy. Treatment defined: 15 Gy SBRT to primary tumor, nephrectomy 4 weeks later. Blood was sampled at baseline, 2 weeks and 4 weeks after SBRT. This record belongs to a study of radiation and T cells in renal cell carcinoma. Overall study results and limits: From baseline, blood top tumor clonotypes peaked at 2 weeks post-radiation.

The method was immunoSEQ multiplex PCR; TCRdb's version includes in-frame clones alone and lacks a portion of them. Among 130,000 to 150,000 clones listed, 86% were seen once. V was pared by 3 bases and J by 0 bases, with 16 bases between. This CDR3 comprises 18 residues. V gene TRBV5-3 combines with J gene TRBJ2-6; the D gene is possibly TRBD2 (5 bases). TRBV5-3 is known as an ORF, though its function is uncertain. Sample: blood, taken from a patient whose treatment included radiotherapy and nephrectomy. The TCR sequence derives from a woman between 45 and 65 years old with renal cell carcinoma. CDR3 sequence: CARSSMAGLPSGANVLTF. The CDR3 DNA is TGTGCCAGAAGCTCAATGGCGGGTCTCCCCTCTGGGGCCAACGTCCTGACTTTC.